The TCR beta chain described here comes from a study of T cells in Graves' hyperthyroidism and ophthalmopathy. This clonotype was detected a few times. Its antigen is unidentified. The CDR3 has 16 amino acids. Germline loops: CDR1 MGHRA, CDR2 YSYEKL. Trimming at V came to 2 bases and at J to 4 bases, leaving 5 bases not matched to a gene. RNA transcripts served as the template for amplifying TCR beta CDR3 regions. RT-PCR in the first round (using the HTBI primer set) targeted the TCR CDR3. From the multiplex PCR reads, TCRdb called clonotypes with MiXCR, one entry per CDR3 protein. The data hold hundreds of thousands of distinct CDR3 sequences, with about 15% observed a single time. Overall study findings and caveats: The blood repertoire included most of the expanded thyroid clonotypes above 0.001. The model's output predicted ophthalmopathy at a median of 6.5 months prior to onset.

The source is a woman aged 18-29 years with Graves' ophthalmopathy. V and J are TRBV4-1 and TRBJ1-6; 7 nucleotides match TRBD1. Sequencing input: blood. The CDR3 DNA reads as TGCGCCAGCAGCCAACTTAACAGGGGTTATAATTCACCCCTCCACTTT. Encoded protein: CASSQLNRGYNSPLHF.